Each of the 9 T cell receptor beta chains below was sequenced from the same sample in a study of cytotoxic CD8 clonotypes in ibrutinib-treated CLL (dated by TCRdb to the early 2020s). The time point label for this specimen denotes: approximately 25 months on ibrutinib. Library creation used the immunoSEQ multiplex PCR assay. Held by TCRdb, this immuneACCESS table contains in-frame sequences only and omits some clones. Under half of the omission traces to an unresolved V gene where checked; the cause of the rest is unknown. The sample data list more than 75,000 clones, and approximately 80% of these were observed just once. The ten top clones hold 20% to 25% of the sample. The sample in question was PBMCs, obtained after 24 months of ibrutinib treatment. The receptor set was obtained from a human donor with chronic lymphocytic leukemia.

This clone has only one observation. CDR3 DNA: TGTGCCAGCAGCTTTAGCGGGAACTCCTACAATGAGCAGTTCTTC. Its translation: CASSFSGNSYNEQFF. The V call is TRBV7-3, the J call TRBJ2-1; 8 nucleotides line up with TRBD2. V was clipped by 3 bases and J by 0 bases; unmatched bases: 1. Germline lookup yields CDR1 SGHTA and CDR2 FQGTGA. There are 15 residues in the CDR3.

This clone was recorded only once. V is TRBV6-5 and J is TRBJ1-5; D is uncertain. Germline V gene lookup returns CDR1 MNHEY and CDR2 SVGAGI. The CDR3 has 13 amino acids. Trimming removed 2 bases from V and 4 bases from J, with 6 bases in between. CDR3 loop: CASSYQVNQPQHF. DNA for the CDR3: TGTGCCAGCAGTTACCAGGTAAATCAGCCCCAGCATTTT.

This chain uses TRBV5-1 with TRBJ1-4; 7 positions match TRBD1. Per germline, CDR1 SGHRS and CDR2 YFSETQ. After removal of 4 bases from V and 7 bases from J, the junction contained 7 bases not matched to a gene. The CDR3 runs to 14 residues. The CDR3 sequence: CASSPQGGGEKLFF. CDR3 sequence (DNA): TGCGCCAGCAGCCCGCAGGGGGGCGGTGAAAAACTGTTTTTT.

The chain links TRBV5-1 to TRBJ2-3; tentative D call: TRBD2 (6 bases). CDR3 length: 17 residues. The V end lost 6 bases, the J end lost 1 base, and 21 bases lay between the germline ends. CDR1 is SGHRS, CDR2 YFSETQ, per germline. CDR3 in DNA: TGCGCCAGCACGGCTAGGGCTGGCGGGGCGGGCACAGATACGCAGTATTTT. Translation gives CASTARAGGAGTDTQYF.

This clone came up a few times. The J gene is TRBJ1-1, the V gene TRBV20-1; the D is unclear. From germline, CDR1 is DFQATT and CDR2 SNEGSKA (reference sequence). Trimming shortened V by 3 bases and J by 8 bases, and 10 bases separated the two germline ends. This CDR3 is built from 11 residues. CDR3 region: CSARGIGEAFF. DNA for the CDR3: TGCAGTGCTAGGGGGATTGGCGAAGCTTTCTTT.

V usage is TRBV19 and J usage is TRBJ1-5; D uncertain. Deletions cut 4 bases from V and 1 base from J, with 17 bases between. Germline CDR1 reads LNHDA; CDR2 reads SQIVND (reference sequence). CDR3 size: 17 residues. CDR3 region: CASSKHPDLGSNQPQHF. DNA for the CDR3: TGTGCCAGTAGTAAACACCCCGACCTAGGGAGCAATCAGCCCCAGCATTTT. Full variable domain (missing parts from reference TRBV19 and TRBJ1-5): DGGITQSPKYLFRKEGQNVTLSCEQNLNHDAMYWYRQDPGQGLRLIYYSQIVNDFQKGDIAEGYSVSREKKESFPLTVTSAQKNPTAFYLCASSKHPDLGSNQPQHFGDGTRLSIL.

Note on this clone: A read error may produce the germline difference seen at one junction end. CDR3 in DNA: TGCGCCAGCGGCTTGTCCGGGGGGCGCGTGGAGACCCAGTACTTC. Translated, it gives CASGLSGGRVETQYF. V and J are TRBV5-1 and TRBJ2-5, with D perhaps matching TRBD2 (7 bases). Per germline, CDR1 SGHRS and CDR2 YFSETQ. The CDR3 is 15 amino acids.

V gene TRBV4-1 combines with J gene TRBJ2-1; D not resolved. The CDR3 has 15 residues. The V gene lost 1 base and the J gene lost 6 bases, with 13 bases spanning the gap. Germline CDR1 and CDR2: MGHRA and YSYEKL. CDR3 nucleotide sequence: TGCGCCAGCAGCCAAGCCCCTACAAGGGCCAATGAGCAGTTCTTC. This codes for CASSQAPTRANEQFF.

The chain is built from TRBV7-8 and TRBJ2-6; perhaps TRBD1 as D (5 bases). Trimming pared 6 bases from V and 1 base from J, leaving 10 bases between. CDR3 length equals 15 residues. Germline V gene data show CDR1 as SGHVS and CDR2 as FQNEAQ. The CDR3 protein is CASRATESGANVLTF. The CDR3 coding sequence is TGTGCCAGCAGAGCGACAGAGTCTGGGGCCAACGTCCTGACTTTC.